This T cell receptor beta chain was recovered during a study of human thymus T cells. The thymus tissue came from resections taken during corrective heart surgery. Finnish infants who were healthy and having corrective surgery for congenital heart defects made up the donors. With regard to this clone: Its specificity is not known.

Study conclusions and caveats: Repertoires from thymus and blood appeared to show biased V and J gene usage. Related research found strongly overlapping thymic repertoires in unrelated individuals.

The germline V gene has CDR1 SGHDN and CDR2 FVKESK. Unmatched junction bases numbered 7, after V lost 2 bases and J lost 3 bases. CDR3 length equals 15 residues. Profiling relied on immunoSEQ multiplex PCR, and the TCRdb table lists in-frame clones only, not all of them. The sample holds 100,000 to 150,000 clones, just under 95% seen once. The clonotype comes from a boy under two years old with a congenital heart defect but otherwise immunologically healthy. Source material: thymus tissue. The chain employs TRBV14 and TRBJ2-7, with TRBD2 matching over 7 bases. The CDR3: CASSQNLGGFYEQYF. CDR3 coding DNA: TGTGCCAGCAGCCAAAACTTGGGGGGGTTCTACGAGCAGTACTTC.